This TCR beta chain appears in the sequencing data of a study of blood T cell repertoires in COVID-19. Overall study context: COVID-19 samples collected from the United States, Italy and Spain covered acute and convalescent phases.

A Seattle source enrolled patients during active infection and followed them longitudinally. CDR3 length: 14 amino acids. The V end was cut by 0 bases, the J end by 5 bases, with 12 bases between. Per germline, CDR1 SGHRS and CDR2 YFSETQ. Study processing details: Reference gene primer amplification yielded estimated nucleated cell counts. Method: immunoSEQ multiplex PCR; TCRdb's copy keeps in-frame clones and lacks some. V and J calls and clone size are those listed in that table; D and trimming were worked out from the DNA. The table lists approximately 290,000 clones, about 86% of them singletons. The source material was peripheral blood. The sequence came from a person aged 70 to 85 with COVID-19, enrolled during active disease. The chain couples TRBV5-1 to TRBJ2-7; weak D call: TRBD1 (5 bases). The CDR3: CASSLDIWGDEQYF. The CDR3 DNA reads TGCGCCAGCAGCTTGGATATTTGGGGCGACGAGCAGTACTTC. Based on the CDR3 plus reference TRBV5-1 and TRBJ2-7, the full variable domain is KAGVTQTPRYLIKTRGQQVTLSCSPISGHRSVSWYQQTPGQGLQFLFEYFSETQRNKGNFPGRFSGRQFSNSRSEMNVSTLELGDSALYLCASSLDIWGDEQYFGPGTRLTVT.